This T cell receptor (beta chain) derives from a study of blood T cell repertoires in COVID-19. At the level of the study: The United States, Italy and Spain provided the acute and convalescent COVID-19 samples. Sample material is recorded as cDNA or gDNA derived from T cells, B-cell-depleted T cells, or PBMCs.

Authors' analysis steps: Reference gene primer amplification yielded estimated nucleated cell counts. The data were produced by immunoSEQ multiplex PCR, yet TCRdb's version contains in-frame clones alone and is incomplete. That table supplies the V and J calls and clone size; D and trimming were determined from the DNA. Among roughly 100,000 clones listed, around 89% were seen once. The trim removed 2 bases at V and 14 bases at J, leaving 13 bases unmatched. The CDR3 extends over 15 amino acids. The V gene's germline CDR1 is SGHRS and CDR2 YFSETQ. Sequenced material: peripheral blood. The source of this sequence is a woman older than 75 with acute or convalescent COVID-19. V and J are TRBV5-1 and TRBJ2-1; 10 nucleotides align to TRBD2. In DNA form, the CDR3 reads TGCGCCAGCAGCTTCGCTAGCGGGGGCCCGACCGATGAGTTCTTC. Translation gives CASSFASGGPTDEFF.